This T cell receptor beta chain was profiled in a study of memory CD4+ T cells and cytomegalovirus serostatus. The sort gate was single viable CD3+CD4+CD8-CD45RO+ cells for memory CD4+ T cells. CDR3 size: 14 residues. Germline V gene data show CDR1 as MGHDK and CDR2 as SYGVNS. J was trimmed by 6 bases and V by 4 bases; bases with no gene match: 6. Using immunoSEQ multiplex PCR, the repertoire was profiled, and TCRdb retains in-frame clones only, with some absent. The data contain nearly 60,000 clones, around 80% of them singletons. This clone was found a few times. Sequences were obtained from memory CD4+ T cells from blood. The chain employs TRBV25-1 and TRBJ1-5; 7 bases are shared with TRBD1. This receptor was obtained from an adult in good health and CMV-seronegative. The CDR3 sequence: CASSAPGGAQPQHF. CDR3 sequence (DNA): TGTGCCAGCAGTGCCCCAGGGGGTGCTCAGCCCCAGCATTTT.